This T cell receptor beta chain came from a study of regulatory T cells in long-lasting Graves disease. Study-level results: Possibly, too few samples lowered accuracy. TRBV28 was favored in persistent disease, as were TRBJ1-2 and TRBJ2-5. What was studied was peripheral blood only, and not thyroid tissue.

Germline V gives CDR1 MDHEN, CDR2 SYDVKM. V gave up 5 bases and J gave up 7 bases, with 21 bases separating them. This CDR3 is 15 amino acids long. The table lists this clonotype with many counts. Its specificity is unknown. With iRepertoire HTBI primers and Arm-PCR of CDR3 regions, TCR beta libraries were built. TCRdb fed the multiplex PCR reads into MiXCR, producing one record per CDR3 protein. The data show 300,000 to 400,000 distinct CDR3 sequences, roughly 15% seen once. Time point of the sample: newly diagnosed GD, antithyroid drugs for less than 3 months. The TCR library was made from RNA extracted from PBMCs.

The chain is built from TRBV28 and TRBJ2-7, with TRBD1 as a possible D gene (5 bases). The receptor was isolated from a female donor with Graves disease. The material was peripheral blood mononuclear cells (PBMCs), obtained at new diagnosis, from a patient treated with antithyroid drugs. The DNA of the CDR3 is TGTGCCAGCAGTGGACCCGGACCCGAAGGGGATGAGCAGTACTTC. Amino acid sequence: CASSGPGPEGDEQYF.